This T cell receptor (beta chain) was captured in a study of cytomegalovirus exposure and HLA in healthy donors. Researchers ran the PCR with 60 Vbeta and 13 Jbeta primers. The protocol was immunoSEQ multiplex PCR, while the TCRdb copy is restricted to in-frame clones and leaves out a portion. This sample has some 130,000 clones; 70% to 85% occur once, and the top ten carry less than 3.5%. General study points: A later analysis showed that HLA-associated TCR beta chains had undergone more clonal expansion than equally common others.

This clone was picked up a small number of times. Its specificity is not known. Germline CDR1 is MNHNY and CDR2 is SVGAGI (reference sequence). This CDR3 has 12 residues. V shed 6 bases and J shed 2 bases, with 7 bases lying between them. The chain employs TRBV6-6 and TRBJ2-5; D gene ambiguous. The sequence came from a man aged 50 to 60 in good health and CMV-seronegative. What was sequenced was PBMCs. CDR3 in amino acids: CASSLTQETQYF. For the CDR3, the DNA is TGTGCCAGCAGCCTGACACAAGAGACCCAGTACTTC.